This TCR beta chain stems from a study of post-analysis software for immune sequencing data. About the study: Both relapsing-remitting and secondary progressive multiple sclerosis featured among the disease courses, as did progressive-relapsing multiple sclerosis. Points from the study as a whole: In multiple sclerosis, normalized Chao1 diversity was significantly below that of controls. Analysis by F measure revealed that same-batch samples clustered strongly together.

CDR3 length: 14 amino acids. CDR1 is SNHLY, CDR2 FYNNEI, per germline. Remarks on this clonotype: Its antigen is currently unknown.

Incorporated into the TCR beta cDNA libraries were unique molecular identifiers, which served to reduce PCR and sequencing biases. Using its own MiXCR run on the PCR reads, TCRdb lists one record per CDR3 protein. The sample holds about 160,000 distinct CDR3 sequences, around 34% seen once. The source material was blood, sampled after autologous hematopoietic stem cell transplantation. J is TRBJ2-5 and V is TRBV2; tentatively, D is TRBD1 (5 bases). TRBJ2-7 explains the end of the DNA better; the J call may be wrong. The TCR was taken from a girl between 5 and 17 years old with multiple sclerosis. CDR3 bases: TGTGCCAGCAAGGGTGAAGGGGCCCCCTACGAGCAGTACTTC. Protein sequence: CASKGEGAPYEQYF.